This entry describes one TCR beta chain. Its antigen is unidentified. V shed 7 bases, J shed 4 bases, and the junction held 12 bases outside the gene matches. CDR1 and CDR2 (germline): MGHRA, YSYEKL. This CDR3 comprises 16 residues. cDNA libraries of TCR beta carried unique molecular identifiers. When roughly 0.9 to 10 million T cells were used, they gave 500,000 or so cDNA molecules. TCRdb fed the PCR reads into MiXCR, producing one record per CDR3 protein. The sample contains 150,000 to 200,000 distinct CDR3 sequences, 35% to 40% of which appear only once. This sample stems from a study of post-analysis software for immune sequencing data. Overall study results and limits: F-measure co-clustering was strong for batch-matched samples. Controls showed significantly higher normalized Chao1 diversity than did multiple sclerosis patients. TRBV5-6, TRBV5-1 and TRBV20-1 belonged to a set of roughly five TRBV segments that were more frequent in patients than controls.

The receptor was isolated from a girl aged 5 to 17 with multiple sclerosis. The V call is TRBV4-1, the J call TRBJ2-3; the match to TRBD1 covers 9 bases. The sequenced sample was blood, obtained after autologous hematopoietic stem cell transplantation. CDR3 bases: TGCGCCAGCAACCAGGCAGGGGACAGGGATGCAGATACGCAGTATTTT. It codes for CASNQAGDRDADTQYF.